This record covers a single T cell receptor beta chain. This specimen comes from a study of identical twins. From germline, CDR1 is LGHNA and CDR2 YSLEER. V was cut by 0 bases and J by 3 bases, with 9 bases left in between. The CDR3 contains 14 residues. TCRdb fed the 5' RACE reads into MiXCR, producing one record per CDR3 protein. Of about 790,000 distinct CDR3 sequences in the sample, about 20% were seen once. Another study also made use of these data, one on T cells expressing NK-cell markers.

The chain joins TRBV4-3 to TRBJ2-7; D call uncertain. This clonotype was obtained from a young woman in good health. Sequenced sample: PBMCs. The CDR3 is CASSQELGGYEQYF. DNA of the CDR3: TGCGCCAGCAGCCAAGAGTTGGGTGGCTACGAGCAGTACTTC.